The entry below gives a single T cell receptor beta chain sequence along with its context. This clonotype was counted many times. Its recognized antigen is unknown. Base qualities are missing; no much larger clone stands one base away. This sample was taken from a study of low-dose radiotherapy and immunotherapy resistance in tumors (dated by TCRdb to 2021 to 2024). In the study overall: Cohort 1 received 0.5 Gy per fraction every 2 weeks, with a prescribed total PTV dose of 6.5 Gy. Starting on cycle 1 day 1, patients took 300 mg of aspirin by mouth once a day for four cycles. Patients were given nivolumab as a 240 mg flat dose every two weeks and ipilimumab at 1 mg/kg every six weeks, with both drugs delivered intravenously. The translational analysis covered eight patients: three from the first dose cohort and the first five from the second dose cohort. The trial did not randomize participants into treatment groups. In Cohort 2, 1 Gy per fraction was delivered every two weeks, for a total of 13 Gy over 26 weeks. Cyclophosphamide 200 mg/m2 was given intravenously every two weeks, one day before each radiation and immunotherapy administration.

CDR1 MDHEN and CDR2 SYDVKM were looked up in the germline V gene. Including cysteine and phenylalanine, the CDR3 has 14 amino acids. Kept here is only the CDR3 DNA, which spans 42 bases and is read in frame from base 1. V sheds 7 bases and J sheds 10 bases, leaving 20 bases between their ends. In the paper's terms, the time point label means: before trial treatment. Donors were enrolled in RACIN, a single-arm phase I dose-escalation trial in which nivolumab, ipilimumab, aspirin, low-dose cyclophosphamide and low-dose radiotherapy were combined. Patients were eligible if they had advanced solid tumors that were TIL-negative. Superscript III and a set of TRAV- and TRBV-specific primers were used to synthesize first-strand cDNA, so that both TCRalpha and TCRbeta chains were covered. An approximately 19-cycle PCR with Phusion amplified the TCRs, pairing a constant-region primer with the adapter that was attached to the V primers. The isolated mRNA was amplified using the MessageAmp II aRNA Amplification Kit, with in vitro transcription performed for about 16 hours at 37 degrees C. The Dynabeads mRNA DIRECT Purification Kit was used to isolate the mRNA for TCR sequencing. Indexed Illumina adapters were added in a second Phusion PCR of 25 cycles, after which AMPure XP beads were used to purify the products. Deep sequencing of TCRalpha and TCRbeta libraries was performed on an Illumina MiniSeq instrument. The paper's processing steps were these. Custom Perl scripts were used to pool TCR sequences that encoded the same protein, to remove out-of-frame sequences, and to calculate the abundance of each clonotype. Any TCR sequence backed by just one read was left out of the analysis. The metrics used to describe the repertoires included Shannon entropy, Gini index, clonality, richness, and the frequency of TCRs shared between repertoires. TCRdb applied fastp at Q25 and MiXCR to the public reads, then kept only in-frame beta chains. When rows share a CDR3 protein, they turn into one entry using the most common DNA and genes. These V and J calls originate from TCRdb's pipeline instead of the authors' own analysis. The sample table shows around 99,000 distinct CDR3 sequences, and roughly a tenth are seen once. Roughly 1% of the sample is held by the ten biggest clonotypes.

The chain is encoded by TRBV28 joined to TRBJ2-1; D gene: possibly TRBD1, on 5 matching bases. This receptor was obtained from a male donor with prostate cancer. The material sequenced was PBMCs, taken before treatment. The DNA reads as follows: TGTGCCAGCAAGATGTCAGGGCCTATATGGGAGCAGTTCTTC. This encodes CASKMSGPIWEQFF. The entire variable domain, with the stretches around the CDR3 drawn from the reference TRBV28 and TRBJ2-1 proteins, is DVKVTQSSRYLVKRTGEKVFLECVQDMDHENMFWYRQDPGLGLRLIYFSYDVKMKEKGDIPEGYSVSREKKERFSLILESASTNQTSMYLCASKMSGPIWEQFFGPGTRLTVL.